This T cell receptor (beta chain) emerged from a study of blood T cells in healthy people across ages. With a J-beta primer mix and a sample-barcoded 5' primer, a second PCR ran 7 to 11 cycles. TCRdb itself ran the 5' RACE reads through MiXCR, one entry per CDR3 protein. The sample contains over 1,500,000 distinct CDR3 sequences, around half of which appear only once. This clonotype appeared a few times. What it recognizes is unknown. Germline V gene lookup returns CDR1 LGHNT and CDR2 FRNRAP. The CDR3 has 14 amino acids. Trimming took 4 bases from V and 5 from J, leaving 14 bases between them. Study results and limitations: Donor CMV status was unknown, possibly confounding expanded clonotype changes.

The TCR sequence derives from a middle-aged woman in good health. Sequencing was carried out using blood. The chain couples TRBV12-5 to TRBJ1-1, with D possibly matching TRBD1 (5 bases). The CDR3 coding sequence is TGTGCTAGTGGTTCGGGGACCCTAGGGACTGAAGCTTTCTTT. It translates to CASGSGTLGTEAFF. Supplemented by reference TRBV12-5 and TRBJ1-1, the full variable domain reads DARVTQTPRHKVTEMGQEVTMRCQPILGHNTVFWYRQTMMQGLELLAYFRNRAPLDDSGMPKDRFSAEMPDATLATLKIQPSEPRDSAVYFCASGSGTLGTEAFFGQGTRLTVV.